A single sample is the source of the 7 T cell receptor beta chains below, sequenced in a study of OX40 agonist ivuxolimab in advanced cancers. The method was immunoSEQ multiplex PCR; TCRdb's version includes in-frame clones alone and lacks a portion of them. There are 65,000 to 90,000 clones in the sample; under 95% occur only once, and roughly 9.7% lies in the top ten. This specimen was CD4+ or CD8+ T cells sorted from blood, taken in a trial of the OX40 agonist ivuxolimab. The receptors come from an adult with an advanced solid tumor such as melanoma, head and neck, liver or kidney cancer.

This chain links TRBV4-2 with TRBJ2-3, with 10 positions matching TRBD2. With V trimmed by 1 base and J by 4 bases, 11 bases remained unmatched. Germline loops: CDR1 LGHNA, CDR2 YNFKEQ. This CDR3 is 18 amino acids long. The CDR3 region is CASSQVLAGGGRADTQYF. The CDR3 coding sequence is TGTGCCAGCAGCCAAGTGTTAGCGGGAGGAGGGAGGGCAGATACGCAGTATTTT.

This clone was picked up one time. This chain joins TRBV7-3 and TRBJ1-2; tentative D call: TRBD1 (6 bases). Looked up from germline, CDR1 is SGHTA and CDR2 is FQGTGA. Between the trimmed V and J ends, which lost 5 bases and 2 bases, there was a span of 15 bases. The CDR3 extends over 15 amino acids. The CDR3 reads CASSLGPGENYGYTF. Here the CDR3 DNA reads TGTGCCAGCAGCCTAGGCCCAGGGGAGAACTATGGCTACACCTTC.

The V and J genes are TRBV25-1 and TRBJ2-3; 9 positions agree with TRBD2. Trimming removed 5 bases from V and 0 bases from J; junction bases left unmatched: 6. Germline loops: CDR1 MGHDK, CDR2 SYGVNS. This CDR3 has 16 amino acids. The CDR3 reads CASSSVLAGSTDTQYF. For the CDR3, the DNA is TGTGCCAGCAGTTCCGTCCTAGCGGGGAGCACAGATACGCAGTATTTT.

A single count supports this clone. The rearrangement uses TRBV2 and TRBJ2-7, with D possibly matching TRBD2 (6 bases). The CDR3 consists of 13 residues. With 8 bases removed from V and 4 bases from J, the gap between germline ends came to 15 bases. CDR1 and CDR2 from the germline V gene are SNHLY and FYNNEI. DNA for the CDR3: TGTGCCAGCTACTCGGGGGATCGATACGAGCAGTACTTC. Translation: CASYSGDRYEQYF. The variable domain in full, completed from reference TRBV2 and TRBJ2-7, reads EPEVTQTPSHQVTQMGQEVILRCVPISNHLYFYWYRQILGQKVEFLVSFYNNEISEKSEIFDDQFSVERPDGSNFTLKIRSTKLEDSAMYFCASYSGDRYEQYFGPGTRLTVT.

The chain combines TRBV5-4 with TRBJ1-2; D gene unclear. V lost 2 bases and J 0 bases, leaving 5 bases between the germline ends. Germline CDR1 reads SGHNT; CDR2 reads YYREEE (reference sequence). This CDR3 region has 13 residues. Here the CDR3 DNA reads TGTGCCAGCAGCTTTCTCACTAACTATGGCTACACCTTC. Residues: CASSFLTNYGYTF.

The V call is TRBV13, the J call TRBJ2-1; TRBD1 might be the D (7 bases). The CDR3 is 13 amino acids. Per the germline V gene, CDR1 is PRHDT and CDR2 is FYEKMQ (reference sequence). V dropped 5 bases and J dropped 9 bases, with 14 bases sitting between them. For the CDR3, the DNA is TGTGCCAGCAGCGGTCGACAGGGAGGTGAGCAGTTCTTC. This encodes CASSGRQGGEQFF.

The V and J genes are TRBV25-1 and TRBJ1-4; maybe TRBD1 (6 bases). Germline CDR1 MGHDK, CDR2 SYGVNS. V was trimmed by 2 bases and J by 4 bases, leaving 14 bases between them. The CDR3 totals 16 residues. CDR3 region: CASSEQGTPFNEKLFF. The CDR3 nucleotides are TGTGCCAGCAGTGAACAGGGGACCCCCTTTAATGAAAAACTGTTTTTT.